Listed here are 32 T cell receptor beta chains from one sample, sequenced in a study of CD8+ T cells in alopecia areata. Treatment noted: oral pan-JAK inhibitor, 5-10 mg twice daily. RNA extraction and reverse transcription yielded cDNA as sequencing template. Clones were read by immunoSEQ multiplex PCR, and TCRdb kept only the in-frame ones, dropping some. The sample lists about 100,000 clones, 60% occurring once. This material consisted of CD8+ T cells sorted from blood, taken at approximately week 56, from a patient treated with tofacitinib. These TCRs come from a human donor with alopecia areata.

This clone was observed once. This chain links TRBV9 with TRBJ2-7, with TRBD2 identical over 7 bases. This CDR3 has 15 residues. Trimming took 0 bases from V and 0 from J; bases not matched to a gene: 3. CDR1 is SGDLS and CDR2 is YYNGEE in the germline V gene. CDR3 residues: CASSVASGVSYEQYF. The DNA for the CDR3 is TGTGCCAGCAGCGTAGCCAGCGGGGTCTCCTACGAGCAGTACTTC.

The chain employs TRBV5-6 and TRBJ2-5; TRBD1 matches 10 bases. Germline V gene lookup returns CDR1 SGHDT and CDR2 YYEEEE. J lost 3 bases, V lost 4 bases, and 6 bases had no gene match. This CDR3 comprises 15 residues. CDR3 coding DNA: TGTGCCAGCAGCCACGACGGGACAGGGGAAGAGACCCAGTACTTC. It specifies CASSHDGTGEETQYF.

CDR3 amino acids: CASSLVATDTQYF. For the CDR3, the DNA is TGTGCCAGCAGTCTCGTCGCCACAGATACGCAGTATTTT. The chain uses TRBV27 and TRBJ2-3; D remains unclear. V was pared by 5 bases and J by 2 bases, with 8 bases between. Germline V lookup: CDR1 MNHEY, CDR2 SMNVEV (reference sequence). The CDR3 is 13 residues long.

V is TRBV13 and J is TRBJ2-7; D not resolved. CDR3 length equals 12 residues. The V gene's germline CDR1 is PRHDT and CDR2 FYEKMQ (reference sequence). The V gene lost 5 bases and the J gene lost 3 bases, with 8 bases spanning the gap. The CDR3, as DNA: TGTGCCAGCAGCACTGCATACTACGAGCAGTACTTC. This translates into CASSTAYYEQYF.

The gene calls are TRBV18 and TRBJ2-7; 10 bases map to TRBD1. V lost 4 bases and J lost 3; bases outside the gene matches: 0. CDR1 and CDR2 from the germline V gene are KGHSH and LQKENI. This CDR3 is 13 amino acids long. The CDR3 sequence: CASSRTGGYEQYF. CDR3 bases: TGTGCCAGCTCACGGACAGGGGGCTACGAGCAGTACTTC.

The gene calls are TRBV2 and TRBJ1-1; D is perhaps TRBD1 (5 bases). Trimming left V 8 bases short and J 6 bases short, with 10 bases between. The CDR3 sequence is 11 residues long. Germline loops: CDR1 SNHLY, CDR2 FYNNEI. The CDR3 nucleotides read TGTGCCAGCGTTCAGGGCGCTGAAGCTTTCTTT. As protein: CASVQGAEAFF.

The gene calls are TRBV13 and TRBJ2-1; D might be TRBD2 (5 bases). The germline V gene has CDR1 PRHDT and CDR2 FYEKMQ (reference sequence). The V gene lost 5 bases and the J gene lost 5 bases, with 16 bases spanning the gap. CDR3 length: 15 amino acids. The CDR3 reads CASSPGLLLNNEQFF. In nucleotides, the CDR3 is TGTGCCAGCAGCCCAGGACTGCTACTCAACAATGAGCAGTTCTTC.

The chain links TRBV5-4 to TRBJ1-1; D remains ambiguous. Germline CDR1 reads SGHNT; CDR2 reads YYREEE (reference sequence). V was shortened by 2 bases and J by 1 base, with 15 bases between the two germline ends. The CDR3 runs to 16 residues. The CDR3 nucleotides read TGTGCCAGCAGCTTTAGGCCAAGCCCAGAGAACACTGAAGCTTTCTTT. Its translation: CASSFRPSPENTEAFF.

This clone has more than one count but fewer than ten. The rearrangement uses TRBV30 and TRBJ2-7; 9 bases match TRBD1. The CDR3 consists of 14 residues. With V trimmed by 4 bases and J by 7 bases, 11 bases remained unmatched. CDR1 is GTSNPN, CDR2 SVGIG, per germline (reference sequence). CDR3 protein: CAWTLGTGPREQYF. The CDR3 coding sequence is TGTGCCTGGACCCTCGGGACAGGGCCCAGGGAGCAGTACTTC.

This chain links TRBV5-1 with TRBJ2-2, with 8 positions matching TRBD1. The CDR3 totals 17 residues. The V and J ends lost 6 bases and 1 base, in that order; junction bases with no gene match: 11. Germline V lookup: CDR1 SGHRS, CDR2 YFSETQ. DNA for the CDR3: TGCGCCAGCAAAAAAAATCCCGGGACAGGGAACACCGGGGAGCTGTTTTTT. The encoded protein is CASKKNPGTGNTGELFF.

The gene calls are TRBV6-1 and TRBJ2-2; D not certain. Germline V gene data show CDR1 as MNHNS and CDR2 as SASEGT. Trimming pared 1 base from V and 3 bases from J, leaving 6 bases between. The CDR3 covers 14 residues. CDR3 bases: TGTGCCAGCAGTGAAGGAGCACACACCGGGGAGCTGTTTTTT. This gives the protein CASSEGAHTGELFF.

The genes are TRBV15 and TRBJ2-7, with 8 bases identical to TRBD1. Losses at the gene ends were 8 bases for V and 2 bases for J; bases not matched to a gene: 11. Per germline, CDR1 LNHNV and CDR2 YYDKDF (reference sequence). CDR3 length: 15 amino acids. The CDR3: CATAPDRGLTYEQYF. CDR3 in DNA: TGTGCCACCGCCCCTGACAGGGGACTTACCTACGAGCAGTACTTC.

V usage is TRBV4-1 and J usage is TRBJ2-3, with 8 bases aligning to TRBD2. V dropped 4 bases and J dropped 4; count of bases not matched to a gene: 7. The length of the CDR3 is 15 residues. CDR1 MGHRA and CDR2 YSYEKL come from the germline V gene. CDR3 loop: CASSRTSGGSDTQYF. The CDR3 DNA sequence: TGCGCCAGCAGCCGAACCAGCGGGGGATCAGATACGCAGTATTTT.

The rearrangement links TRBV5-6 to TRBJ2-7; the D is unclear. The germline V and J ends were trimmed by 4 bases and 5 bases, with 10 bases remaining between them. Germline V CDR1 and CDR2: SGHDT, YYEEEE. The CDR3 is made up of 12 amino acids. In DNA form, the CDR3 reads TGTGCCAGCAGCCTGGTCTCGGACGAGCAGTACTTC. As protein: CASSLVSDEQYF.

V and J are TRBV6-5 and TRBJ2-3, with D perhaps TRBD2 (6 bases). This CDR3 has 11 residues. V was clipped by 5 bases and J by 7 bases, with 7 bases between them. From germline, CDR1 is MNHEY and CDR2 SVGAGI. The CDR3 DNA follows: TGTGCCAGCAGTGCGGGGAATACGCAGTATTTT. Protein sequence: CASSAGNTQYF.

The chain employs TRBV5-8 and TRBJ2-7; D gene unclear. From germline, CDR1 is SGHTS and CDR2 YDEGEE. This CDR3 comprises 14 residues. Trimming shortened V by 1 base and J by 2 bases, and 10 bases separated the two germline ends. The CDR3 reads CASSLRQTTYEQYF. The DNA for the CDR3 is TGTGCCAGCAGCTTGCGGCAGACCACCTACGAGCAGTACTTC.

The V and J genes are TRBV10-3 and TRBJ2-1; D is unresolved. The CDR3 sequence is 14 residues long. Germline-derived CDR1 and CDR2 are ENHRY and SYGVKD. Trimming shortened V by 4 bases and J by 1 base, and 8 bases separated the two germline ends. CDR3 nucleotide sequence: TGTGCCATCAGTGTTGCGTCTTCCTACAATGAGCAGTTCTTC. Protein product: CAISVASSYNEQFF.

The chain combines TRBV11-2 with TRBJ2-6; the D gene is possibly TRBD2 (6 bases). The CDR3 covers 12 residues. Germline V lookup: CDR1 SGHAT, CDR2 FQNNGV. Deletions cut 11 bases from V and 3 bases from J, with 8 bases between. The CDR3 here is CASGGGANVLTF. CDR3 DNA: TGTGCCTCCGGGGGTGGGGCCAACGTCCTGACTTTC. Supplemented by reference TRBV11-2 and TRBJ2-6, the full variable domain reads EAGVAQSPRYKIIEKRQSVAFWCNPISGHATLYWYQQILGQGPKLLIQFQNNGVVDDSQLPKDRFSAERLKGVDSTLKIQPAKLEDSAVYLCASGGGANVLTFGAGSRLTVL.

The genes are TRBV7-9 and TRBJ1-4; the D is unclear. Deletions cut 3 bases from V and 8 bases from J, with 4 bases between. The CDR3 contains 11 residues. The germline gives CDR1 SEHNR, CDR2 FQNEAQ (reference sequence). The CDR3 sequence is CASSFQEKLFF. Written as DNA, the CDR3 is TGTGCCAGCAGCTTTCAAGAAAAACTGTTTTTT.

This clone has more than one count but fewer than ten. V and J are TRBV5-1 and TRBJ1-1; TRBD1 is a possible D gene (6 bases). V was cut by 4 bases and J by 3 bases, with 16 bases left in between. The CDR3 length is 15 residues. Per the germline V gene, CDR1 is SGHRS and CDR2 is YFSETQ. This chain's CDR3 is CASSPNRVRDTEAFF. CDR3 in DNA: TGCGCCAGCAGCCCGAACAGGGTCAGGGACACTGAAGCTTTCTTT.

The CDR3, as DNA: TGTGCCAGTGGACAAGGCGGCTACGAGCAGTACTTC. It specifies CASGQGGYEQYF. The gene calls are TRBV25-1 and TRBJ2-7; maybe TRBD1 (5 bases). The V end lost 9 bases, the J end lost 3 bases, and 12 bases lay between the germline ends. The CDR3 covers 12 residues. Germline V CDR1 and CDR2: MGHDK, SYGVNS.

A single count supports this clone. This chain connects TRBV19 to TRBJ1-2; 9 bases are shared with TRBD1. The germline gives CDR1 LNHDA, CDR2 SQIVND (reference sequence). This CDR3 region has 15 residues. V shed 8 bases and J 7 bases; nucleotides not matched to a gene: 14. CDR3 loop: CASGGLFTGGLGYTF. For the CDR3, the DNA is TGTGCCAGTGGGGGCCTCTTTACAGGGGGCCTTGGCTACACCTTC. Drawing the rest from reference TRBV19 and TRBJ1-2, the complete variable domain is DGGITQSPKYLFRKEGQNVTLSCEQNLNHDAMYWYRQDPGQGLRLIYYSQIVNDFQKGDIAEGYSVSREKKESFPLTVTSAQKNPTAFYLCASGGLFTGGLGYTFGSGTRLTVV.

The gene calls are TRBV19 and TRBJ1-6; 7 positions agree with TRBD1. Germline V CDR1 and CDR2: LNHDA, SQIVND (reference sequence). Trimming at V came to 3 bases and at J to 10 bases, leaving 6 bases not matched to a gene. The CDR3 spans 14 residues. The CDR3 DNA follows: TGTGCCAGTAGTATGATGTCAGGGGGATCACCCCTCCACTTT. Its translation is CASSMMSGGSPLHF.

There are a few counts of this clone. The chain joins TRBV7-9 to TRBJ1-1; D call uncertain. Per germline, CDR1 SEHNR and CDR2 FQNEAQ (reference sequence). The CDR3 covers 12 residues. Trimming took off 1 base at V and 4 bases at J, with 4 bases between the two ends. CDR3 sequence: CASSLVLTEAFF. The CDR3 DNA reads TGTGCCAGCAGCTTAGTCCTCACTGAAGCTTTCTTT. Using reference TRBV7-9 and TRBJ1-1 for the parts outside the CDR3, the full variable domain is DTGVSQNPRHKITKRGQNVTFRCDPISEHNRLYWYRQTLGQGPEFLTYFQNEAQLEKSRLLSDRFSAERPKGSFSTLEIQRTEQGDSAMYLCASSLVLTEAFFGQGTRLTVV.

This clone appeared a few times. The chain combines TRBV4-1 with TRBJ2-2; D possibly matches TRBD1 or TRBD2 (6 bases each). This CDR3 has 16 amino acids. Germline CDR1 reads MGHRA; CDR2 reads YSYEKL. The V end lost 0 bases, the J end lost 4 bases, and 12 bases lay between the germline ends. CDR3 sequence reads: CASSQDRGASTGELFF. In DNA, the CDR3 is TGCGCCAGCAGCCAAGATAGGGGGGCGAGCACCGGGGAGCTGTTTTTT.

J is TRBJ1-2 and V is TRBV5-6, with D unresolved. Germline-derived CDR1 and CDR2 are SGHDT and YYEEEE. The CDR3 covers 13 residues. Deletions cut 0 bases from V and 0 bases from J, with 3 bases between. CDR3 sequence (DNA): TGTGCCAGCAGCTTGGTCACTAACTATGGCTACACCTTC. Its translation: CASSLVTNYGYTF.

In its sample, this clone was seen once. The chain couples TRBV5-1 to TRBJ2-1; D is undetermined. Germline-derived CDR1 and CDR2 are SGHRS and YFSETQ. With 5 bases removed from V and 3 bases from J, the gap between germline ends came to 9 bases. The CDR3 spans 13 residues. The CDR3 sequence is CASSDELYNEQFF. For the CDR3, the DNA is TGCGCCAGCAGTGACGAGCTCTACAATGAGCAGTTCTTC.

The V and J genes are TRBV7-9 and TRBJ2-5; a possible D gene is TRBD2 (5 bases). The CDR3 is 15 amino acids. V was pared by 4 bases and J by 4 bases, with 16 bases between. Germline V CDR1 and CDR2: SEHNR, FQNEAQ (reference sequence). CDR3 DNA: TGTGCCAGCAGCTACGTGATGGAAGAGGGAGAGACCCAGTACTTC. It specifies CASSYVMEEGETQYF. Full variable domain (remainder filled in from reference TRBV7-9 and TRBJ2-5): DTGVSQNPRHKITKRGQNVTFRCDPISEHNRLYWYRQTLGQGPEFLTYFQNEAQLEKSRLLSDRFSAERPKGSFSTLEIQRTEQGDSAMYLCASSYVMEEGETQYFGPGTRLLVL.

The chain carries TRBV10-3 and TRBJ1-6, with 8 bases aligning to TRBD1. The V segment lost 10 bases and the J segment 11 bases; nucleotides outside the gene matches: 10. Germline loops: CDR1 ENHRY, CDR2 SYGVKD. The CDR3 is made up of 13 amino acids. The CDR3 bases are TGTGCCACCATGGACAGGGCCTTTCCACCCCTCCACTTT. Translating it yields CATMDRAFPPLHF.

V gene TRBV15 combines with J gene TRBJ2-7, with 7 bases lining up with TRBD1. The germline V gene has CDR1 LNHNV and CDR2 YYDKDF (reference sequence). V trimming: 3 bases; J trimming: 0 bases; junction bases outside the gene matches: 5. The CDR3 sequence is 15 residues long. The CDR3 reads CATSSQTGSSYEQYF. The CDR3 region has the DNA TGTGCCACCAGCAGTCAGACAGGGAGCTCCTACGAGCAGTACTTC. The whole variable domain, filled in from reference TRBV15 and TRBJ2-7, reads DAMVIQNPRYQVTQFGKPVTLSCSQTLNHNVMYWYQQKSSQAPKLLFHYYDKDFNNEADTPDNFQSRRPNTSFCFLDIRSPGLGDTAMYLCATSSQTGSSYEQYFGPGTRLTVT.

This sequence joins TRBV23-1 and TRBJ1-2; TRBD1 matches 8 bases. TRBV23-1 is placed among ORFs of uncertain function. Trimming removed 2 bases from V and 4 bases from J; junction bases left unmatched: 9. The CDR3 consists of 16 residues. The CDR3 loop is CASSQTPTGGGYGYTF. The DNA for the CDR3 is TGCGCCAGCAGTCAAACCCCAACAGGGGGTGGCTATGGCTACACCTTC.

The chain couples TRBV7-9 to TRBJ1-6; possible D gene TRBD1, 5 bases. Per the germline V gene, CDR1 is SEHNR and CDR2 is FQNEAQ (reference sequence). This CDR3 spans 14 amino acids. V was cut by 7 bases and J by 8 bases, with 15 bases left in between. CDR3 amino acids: CASTDRGRDSPLHF. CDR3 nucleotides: TGTGCCAGCACCGACCGGGGCAGGGATTCACCCCTCCACTTT. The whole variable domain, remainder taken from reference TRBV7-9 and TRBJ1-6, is DTGVSQNPRHKITKRGQNVTFRCDPISEHNRLYWYRQTLGQGPEFLTYFQNEAQLEKSRLLSDRFSAERPKGSFSTLEIQRTEQGDSAMYLCASTDRGRDSPLHFGNGTRLTVT.